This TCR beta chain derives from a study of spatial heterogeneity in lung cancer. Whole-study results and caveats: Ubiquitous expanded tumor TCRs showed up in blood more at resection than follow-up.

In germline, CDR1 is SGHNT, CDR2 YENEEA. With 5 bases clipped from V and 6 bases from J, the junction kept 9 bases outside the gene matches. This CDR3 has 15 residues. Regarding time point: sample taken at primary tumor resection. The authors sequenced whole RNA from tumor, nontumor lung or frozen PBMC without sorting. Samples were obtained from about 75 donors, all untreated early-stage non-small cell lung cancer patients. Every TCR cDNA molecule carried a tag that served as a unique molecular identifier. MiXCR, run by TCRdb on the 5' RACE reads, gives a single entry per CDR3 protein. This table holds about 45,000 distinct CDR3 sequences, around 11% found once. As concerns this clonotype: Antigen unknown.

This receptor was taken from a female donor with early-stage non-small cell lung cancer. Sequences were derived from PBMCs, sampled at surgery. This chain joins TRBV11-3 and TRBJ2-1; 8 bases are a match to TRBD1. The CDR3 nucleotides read TGTGCCAGCAGCACAGGGACAGGTTTCGGCAATGAGCAGTTCTTC. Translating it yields CASSTGTGFGNEQFF.